This TCR beta chain originates from a study of blood T cell repertoires in COVID-19. About the study: Samples representing acute and convalescent COVID-19 were sourced from the United States, Italy and Spain. The cDNA or gDNA used as material had been derived from T cells, B-cell-depleted T cells, or PBMCs.

The CDR3 extends over 15 amino acids. Germline loops: CDR1 MNHEY, CDR2 SVGAGI. Trimming left V 0 bases short and J 4 bases short, with 9 bases between. Original analysis: Amplification from reference gene primers served as the basis for estimated nucleated cell counts. Sequencing used immunoSEQ multiplex PCR; TCRdb keeps in-frame clones, though not all of them. V, J and clone size were drawn from that table, and D and trimming were deduced from the DNA. The sample lists 150,000 to 200,000 clones; around 90% were seen once. The origin of this receptor is a man in his fifties with acute or convalescent COVID-19. Source material: peripheral blood. The V call is TRBV6-5, the J call TRBJ2-2; the D is unclear. The CDR3 protein is CASSYSNRGTGELFF. The CDR3 nucleotides are TGTGCCAGCAGTTACTCGAATCGAGGCACCGGGGAGCTGTTTTTT.